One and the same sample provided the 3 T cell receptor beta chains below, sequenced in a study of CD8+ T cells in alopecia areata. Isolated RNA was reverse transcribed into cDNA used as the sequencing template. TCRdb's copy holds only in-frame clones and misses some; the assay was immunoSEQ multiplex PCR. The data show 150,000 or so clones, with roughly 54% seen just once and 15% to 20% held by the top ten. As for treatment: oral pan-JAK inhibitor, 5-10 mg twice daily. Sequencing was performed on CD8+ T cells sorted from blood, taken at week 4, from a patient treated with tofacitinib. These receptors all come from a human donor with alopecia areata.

As DNA, the CDR3 is TGCGCCAGCCTTCCAGAGGGGGCGAGGGGGGCCAACGTCCTGACTTTC. Translation gives CASLPEGARGANVLTF. The rearrangement joins TRBV5-1 to TRBJ2-6, with 7 positions matching TRBD1. Losses at the gene ends were 7 bases for V and 4 bases for J; bases not matched to a gene: 11. Per germline, CDR1 SGHRS and CDR2 YFSETQ. This CDR3 has 16 residues.

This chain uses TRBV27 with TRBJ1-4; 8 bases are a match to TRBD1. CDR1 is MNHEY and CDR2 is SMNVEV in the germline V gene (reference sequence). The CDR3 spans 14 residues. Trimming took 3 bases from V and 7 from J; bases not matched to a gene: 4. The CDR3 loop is CASSLTGAGEKLFF. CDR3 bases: TGTGCCAGCAGTTTGACAGGGGCTGGTGAAAAACTGTTTTTT.

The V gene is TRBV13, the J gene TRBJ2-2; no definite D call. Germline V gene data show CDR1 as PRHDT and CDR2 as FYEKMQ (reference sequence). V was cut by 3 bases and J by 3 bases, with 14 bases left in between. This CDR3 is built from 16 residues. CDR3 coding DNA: TGTGCCAGCAGCTTTAGTTGGGGTCCGTACACCGGGGAGCTGTTTTTT. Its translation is CASSFSWGPYTGELFF.